This passage covers 3 T cell receptor beta chains from one sample sequenced in a study of regulatory T cells in long-lasting Graves disease. Regarding time point: newly diagnosed GD, antithyroid drugs for less than 3 months. Construction of the TCR library relied on RNA isolated from PBMCs. Building of the TCR beta libraries involved iRepertoire HTBI primers and Arm-PCR of CDR3 regions. TCRdb redid the calling of the multiplex PCR reads with MiXCR, one entry per CDR3 protein. Of about 620,000 distinct CDR3 sequences listed, approximately 15% are singletons. These same data were also listed under a study on T cells in Graves' hyperthyroidism and ophthalmopathy.

The source material was peripheral blood mononuclear cells (PBMCs), sampled at new diagnosis, from a patient treated with antithyroid drugs. All receptors come from a young woman with Graves disease.

The chain employs TRBV6-9 and TRBJ1-2, with unresolved D. The CDR3 has 11 residues. CDR1 is MNHGY and CDR2 is SVAAGI in the germline V gene. V gave up 3 bases and J gave up 6 bases, with 5 bases separating them. The CDR3 DNA reads as TGTGCCAGCAGTTACTCGAATGGCTACACCTTC. It yields the protein CASSYSNGYTF.

This clonotype was counted between two and nine times. CDR3 residues: CSAATGEGLSYEQYF. CDR3 nucleotide sequence: TGCAGTGCCGCCACCGGGGAAGGCCTCTCCTACGAGCAGTACTTC. This chain connects TRBV20-1 to TRBJ2-7; tentative D call: TRBD2 (5 bases). In germline, CDR1 is DFQATT, CDR2 SNEGSKA (reference sequence). Between the trimmed V and J ends, which lost 6 bases and 0 bases, there was a span of 18 bases. The CDR3 sequence is 15 residues long.

This clonotype showed up many times. V and J are TRBV12-3 or TRBV12-4 and TRBJ1-6; D is unresolved. The CDR3 has 15 amino acids. Deletions cut 3 bases from V and 7 bases from J, with 13 bases between. CDR3 DNA sequence: TGTGCCAGCAGTTTCAAAACCCCGAGGAATTCACCCCTCCACTTT. It is translated as CASSFKTPRNSPLHF.